This TCR beta chain emerged from a study of response to subunit inactivated influenza vaccine. This CDR3 is built from 15 residues. Germline values: CDR1 LGHDT, CDR2 YNNKEL (reference sequence). V gave up 4 bases and J gave up 6 bases; unmatched junction bases: 12. Each CDR3 protein gets one entry after TCRdb re-called the RT-PCR reads with MiXCR. Among under 750,000 distinct CDR3 sequences, around 11% were seen once, and the ten largest hold roughly 10%. The rearrangement uses TRBV3-1 and TRBJ2-7; 7 bases agree with TRBD2. This clonotype was obtained from a man aged 45-65 years who received an inactivated influenza vaccine. Sequenced material: PBMCs from blood, taken on the day of vaccination. CDR3 loop: CASSPTWGGPREQYF. The DNA for the CDR3 is TGTGCCAGCAGCCCCACCTGGGGAGGGCCGCGCGAGCAGTACTTC.